What follows are 3 T cell receptor beta chains derived from one specimen sequenced in a study of CD8+ T cells in alopecia areata. RNA, once extracted, was reverse transcribed into cDNA for use as the sequencing template. Data came from immunoSEQ multiplex PCR; TCRdb stores just in-frame clones and leaves some out. The sample holds fewer than 70,000 clones; roughly 40% are singletons and the top ten take roughly 51%. Sequencing input: NKG2D-low CD8+ T cells sorted from blood. These receptor sequences come from a human donor with alopecia areata.

This sequence joins TRBV29-1 and TRBJ2-7, with 12 bases lining up with TRBD2. CDR3 length: 14 residues. Germline V gives CDR1 SQVTM, CDR2 ANQGSEA. With 0 bases clipped from V and 6 bases from J, the junction kept 3 bases outside the gene matches. The CDR3 nucleotides read TGCAGCGTTGAAGAAGCACTAGCGGGGGGCGAGCAGTACTTC. It codes for CSVEEALAGGEQYF.

The table lists this clone with a count of one. The chain is built from TRBV7-9 and TRBJ2-7; D remains unclear. CDR1 SEHNR and CDR2 FQNEAQ come from the germline V gene (reference sequence). The CDR3 runs to 15 residues. Trimming cost V 1 base and J 2 bases, with 12 bases left between them. CDR3 bases: TGTGCCAGCAGCTTAGACCTTAAGGACCCCTACGAGCAGTACTTC. Translating it yields CASSLDLKDPYEQYF.

V and J are TRBV5-1 and TRBJ1-2; unclear D gene. The germline V gene has CDR1 SGHRS and CDR2 YFSETQ. V shed 0 bases and J shed 10 bases, with 7 bases lying between them. The CDR3 totals 11 residues. In DNA, the CDR3 is TGCGCCAGCAGCTTGGGCCAGCACTACACCTTC. This codes for CASSLGQHYTF.